This T cell receptor beta chain was obtained from a study of blood T cell repertoires in COVID-19. CDR3 length equals 14 residues. With 6 bases removed from V and 1 base from J, the gap between germline ends came to 12 bases. Germline V gene lookup returns CDR1 MNHEY and CDR2 SVGAGI. Using immunoSEQ multiplex PCR, the repertoire was profiled, and TCRdb retains in-frame clones only, with some absent. The profile shows some 200,000 clones, 80% to 85% of them singletons. This clone came up a few times. This receptor was taken from a woman in her sixties with acute or convalescent COVID-19. The chain links TRBV6-5 to TRBJ1-1; the D gene is possibly TRBD1 (6 bases). Sequencing input: peripheral blood. In DNA, the CDR3 is TGTGCCAGCAGAGCTTTAGGGGGGAACACTGAAGCTTTCTTT. Its translation is CASRALGGNTEAFF.